A single T cell receptor (beta chain) is shown here with its context. Antigen unknown. Amplification used 60 Vbeta primers and 13 Jbeta primers. The assay was immunoSEQ multiplex PCR, and TCRdb's table has in-frame clones only and misses some. This table holds 150,000 to 200,000 clones, roughly 70% found once. The sample is drawn from a study of cytomegalovirus exposure and HLA in healthy donors. Study findings and constraints: What a later analysis reportedly showed was that an Asian-associated ancestry cluster had fewer N-insertions than the 666-donor mean.

Input material: PBMCs. This clonotype originated in a woman in her twenties or thirties in good health and CMV-seronegative.

CDR3 sequence: CASRRQYSNQPQHF. The CDR3 nucleotides are TGTGCCAGCAGACGACAGTATAGCAATCAGCCCCAGCATTTT. The genes are TRBV5-6 and TRBJ1-5; D possibly corresponds to TRBD1 (5 bases). The germline V gene encodes CDR1 SGHDT and CDR2 YYEEEE. V shed 5 bases and J shed 0 bases, with 9 bases lying between them. The CDR3 consists of 14 residues.